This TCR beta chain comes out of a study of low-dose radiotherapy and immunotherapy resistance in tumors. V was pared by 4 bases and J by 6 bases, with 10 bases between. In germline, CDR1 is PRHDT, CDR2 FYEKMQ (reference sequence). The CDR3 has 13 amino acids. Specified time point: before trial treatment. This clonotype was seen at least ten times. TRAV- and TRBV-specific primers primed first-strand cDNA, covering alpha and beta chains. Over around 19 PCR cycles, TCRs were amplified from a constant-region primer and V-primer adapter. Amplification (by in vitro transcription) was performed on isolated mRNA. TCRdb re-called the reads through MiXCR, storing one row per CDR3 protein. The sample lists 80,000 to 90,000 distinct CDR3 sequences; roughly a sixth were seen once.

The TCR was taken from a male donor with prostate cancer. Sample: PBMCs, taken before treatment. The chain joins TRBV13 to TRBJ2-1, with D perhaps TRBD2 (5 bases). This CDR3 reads CASSSSLGNEQFF. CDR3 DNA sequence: TGTGCCAGCAGCTCTAGCTTGGGCAATGAGCAGTTCTTC. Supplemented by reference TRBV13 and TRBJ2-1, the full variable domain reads AAGVIQSPRHLIKEKRETATLKCYPIPRHDTVYWYQQGPGQDPQFLISFYEKMQSDKGSIPDRFSAQQFSDYHSELNMSSLELGDSALYFCASSSSLGNEQFFGPGTRLTVL.